A single sample is the source of the 3 T cell receptor beta chains below, sequenced in a study of blood T cell repertoires in COVID-19. Generated by immunoSEQ multiplex PCR, the TCRdb table keeps only in-frame clones and is missing some. The table has some 100,000 clones, approximately 87% seen once. Sequencing used peripheral blood. All receptors derive from a woman in her fifties or sixties with acute or convalescent COVID-19.

This clone has a handful of counts. The rearrangement joins TRBV12-5 to TRBJ1-5, with D unresolved. Germline V lookup: CDR1 LGHNT, CDR2 FRNRAP. This CDR3 spans 15 amino acids. V lost 7 bases and J 5 bases, leaving 18 bases between the germline ends. This CDR3 is CASVPEGGWDQPQHF. CDR3 DNA sequence: TGTGCTAGTGTCCCGGAGGGAGGGTGGGATCAGCCCCAGCATTTT.

In its sample, this clone was seen once. The V gene is TRBV19, the J gene TRBJ2-1; the D gene is possibly TRBD1 (5 bases). The germline V gene has CDR1 LNHDA and CDR2 SQIVND (reference sequence). CDR3 length equals 13 residues. V was clipped by 5 bases and J by 8 bases, with 13 bases between them. The CDR3 DNA reads TGTGCCAGTAGTTCCCCAGGGTCCCATGAGCAGTTCTTC. It is translated as CASSSPGSHEQFF.

The genes are TRBV5-6 and TRBJ1-5; maybe TRBD1 (6 bases). Germline V gene sequence: CDR1 SGHDT, CDR2 YYEEEE. Deletions cut 2 bases from V and 4 bases from J, with 7 bases between. The CDR3 contains 13 residues. In nucleotides, the CDR3 is TGTGCCAGCAGCTTTACAGGGAATCAGCCCCAGCATTTT. Translated, it gives CASSFTGNQPQHF.